The 4 T cell receptor beta chains below all came from one sample that was sequenced in a study of OX40 agonist ivuxolimab in advanced cancers. The data were produced by immunoSEQ multiplex PCR, yet TCRdb's version contains in-frame clones alone and is incomplete. The sample lists under 95,000 clones, about 84% occurring once. This specimen was CD4+ or CD8+ T cells sorted from blood, taken in a trial of the OX40 agonist ivuxolimab. The receptors were sampled from an adult with an advanced solid tumor such as melanoma, head and neck, liver or kidney cancer.

The rearrangement joins TRBV4-1 to TRBJ1-4; 7 positions match TRBD1. There are 16 residues in the CDR3. The germline V gene has CDR1 MGHRA and CDR2 YSYEKL. V was pared by 0 bases and J by 5 bases, with 6 bases of the junction left unmatched. CDR3 sequence reads: CASSQESGRGNEKLFF. The CDR3 DNA reads TGCGCCAGCAGCCAAGAGTCGGGCAGGGGGAATGAAAAACTGTTTTTT.

This rearrangement joins TRBV7-9 to TRBJ1-6, with TRBD1 as a possible D gene (6 bases). V lost 6 bases, J lost 7 bases, and 13 bases lay in between. Per the germline V gene, CDR1 is SEHNR and CDR2 is FQNEAQ (reference sequence). This CDR3 is built from 14 residues. CDR3 sequence reads: CASSLTGKNSPLHF. The DNA for the CDR3 is TGTGCCAGCAGTCTTACAGGGAAGAATTCACCCCTCCACTTT.

The genes are TRBV13 and TRBJ2-1, with D perhaps TRBD1 or TRBD2 (5 bases each). Between the trimmed V and J ends, which lost 6 bases and 9 bases, there was a span of 15 bases. CDR3 size: 13 residues. Germline-derived CDR1 and CDR2 are PRHDT and FYEKMQ (reference sequence). CDR3 nucleotide sequence: TGTGCCAGCAGTACCGAGGGGCATCCTGAGCAGTTCTTC. Residues: CASSTEGHPEQFF.

This chain connects TRBV14 to TRBJ2-1; D tentatively fits TRBD1 or TRBD2 (5 bases each). The germline gives CDR1 SGHDN, CDR2 FVKESK. V was shortened by 6 bases and J by 7 bases, with 22 bases between the two germline ends. The CDR3 has 16 residues. CDR3 DNA: TGTGCCAGCAGTCTCTTGGGTAGCGCAGAGGGGAATGAGCAGTTCTTC. Its protein product is CASSLLGSAEGNEQFF.